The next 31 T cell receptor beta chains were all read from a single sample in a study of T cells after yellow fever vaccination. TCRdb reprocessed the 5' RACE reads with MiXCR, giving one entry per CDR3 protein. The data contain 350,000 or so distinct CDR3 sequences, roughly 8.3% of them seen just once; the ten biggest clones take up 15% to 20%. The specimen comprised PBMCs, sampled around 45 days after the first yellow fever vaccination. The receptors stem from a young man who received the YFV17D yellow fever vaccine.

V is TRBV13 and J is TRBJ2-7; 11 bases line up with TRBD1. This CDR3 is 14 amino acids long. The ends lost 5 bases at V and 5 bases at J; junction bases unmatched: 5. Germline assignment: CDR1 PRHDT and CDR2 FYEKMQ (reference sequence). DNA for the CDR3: TGTGCCAGCAGCCCCGGGACAGGGGGTCACGAGCAGTACTTC. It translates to CASSPGTGGHEQYF.

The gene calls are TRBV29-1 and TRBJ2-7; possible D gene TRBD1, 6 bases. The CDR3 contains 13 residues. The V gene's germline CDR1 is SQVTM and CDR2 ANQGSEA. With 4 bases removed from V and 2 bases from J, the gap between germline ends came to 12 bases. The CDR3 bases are TGCAGCGTTGTAGAACAGGGACCCTACGAGCAGTACTTC. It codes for CSVVEQGPYEQYF.

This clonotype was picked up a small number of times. CDR3 sequence (DNA): TGTGCCACCAGTGATTCCCGGGGCGCCCAGTACTTC. It specifies CATSDSRGAQYF. V and J are TRBV24-1 and TRBJ2-5, with D perhaps TRBD1 or TRBD2 (5 bases each). The CDR3 is made up of 12 amino acids. The germline V and J ends were trimmed by 2 bases and 9 bases, with 9 bases remaining between them. CDR1 and CDR2 (germline): KGHDR, SFDVKD.

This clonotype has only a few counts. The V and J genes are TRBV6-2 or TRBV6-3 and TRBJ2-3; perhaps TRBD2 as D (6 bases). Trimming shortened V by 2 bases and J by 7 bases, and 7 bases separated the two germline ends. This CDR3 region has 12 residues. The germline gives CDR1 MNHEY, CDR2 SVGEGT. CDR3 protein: CASSYGRNTQYF. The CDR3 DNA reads TGTGCCAGCAGTTACGGGAGGAATACGCAGTATTTT.

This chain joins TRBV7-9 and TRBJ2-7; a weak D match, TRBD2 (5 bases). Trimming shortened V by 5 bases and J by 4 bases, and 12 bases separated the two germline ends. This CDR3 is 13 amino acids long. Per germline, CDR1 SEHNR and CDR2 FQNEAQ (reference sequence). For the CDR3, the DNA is TGTGCCAGCAGCGGACTTGAGGGATACGAGCAGTACTTC. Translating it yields CASSGLEGYEQYF.

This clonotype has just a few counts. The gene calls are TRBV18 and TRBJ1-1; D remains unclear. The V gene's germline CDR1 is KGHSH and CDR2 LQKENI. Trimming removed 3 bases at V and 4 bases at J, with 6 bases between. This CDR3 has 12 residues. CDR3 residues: CASSPRITEAFF. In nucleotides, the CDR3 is TGTGCCAGCTCACCCCGGATCACTGAAGCTTTCTTT.

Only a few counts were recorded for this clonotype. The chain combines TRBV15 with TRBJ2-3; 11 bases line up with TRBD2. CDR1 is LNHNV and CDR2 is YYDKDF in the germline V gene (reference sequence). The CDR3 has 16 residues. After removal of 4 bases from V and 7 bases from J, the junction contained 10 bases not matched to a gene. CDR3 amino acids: CATSKGIAGGLNTQYF. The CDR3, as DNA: TGTGCCACCAGCAAAGGAATAGCGGGGGGGCTTAATACGCAGTATTTT.

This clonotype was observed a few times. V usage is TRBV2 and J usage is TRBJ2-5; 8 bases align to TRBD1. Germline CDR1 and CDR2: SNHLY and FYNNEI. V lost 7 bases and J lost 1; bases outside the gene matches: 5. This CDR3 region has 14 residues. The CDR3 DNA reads TGTGCCAGCAATTTCGACAGGGGCCAAGAGACCCAGTACTTC. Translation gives CASNFDRGQETQYF.

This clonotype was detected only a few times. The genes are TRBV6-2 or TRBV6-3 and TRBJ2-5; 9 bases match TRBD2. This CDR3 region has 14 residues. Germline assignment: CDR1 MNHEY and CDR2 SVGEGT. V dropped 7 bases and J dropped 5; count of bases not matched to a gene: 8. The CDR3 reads CASKRGGAEETQYF. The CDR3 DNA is TGTGCCAGCAAGCGCGGGGGGGCCGAGGAGACCCAGTACTTC.

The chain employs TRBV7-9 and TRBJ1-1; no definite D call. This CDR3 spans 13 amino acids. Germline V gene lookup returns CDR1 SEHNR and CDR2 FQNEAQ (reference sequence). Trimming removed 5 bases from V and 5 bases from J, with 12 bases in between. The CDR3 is CASSPPVRTEAFF. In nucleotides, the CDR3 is TGTGCCAGCAGCCCCCCGGTACGGACTGAAGCTTTCTTT. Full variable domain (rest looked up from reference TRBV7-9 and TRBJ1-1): DTGVSQNPRHKITKRGQNVTFRCDPISEHNRLYWYRQTLGQGPEFLTYFQNEAQLEKSRLLSDRFSAERPKGSFSTLEIQRTEQGDSAMYLCASSPPVRTEAFFGQGTRLTVV.

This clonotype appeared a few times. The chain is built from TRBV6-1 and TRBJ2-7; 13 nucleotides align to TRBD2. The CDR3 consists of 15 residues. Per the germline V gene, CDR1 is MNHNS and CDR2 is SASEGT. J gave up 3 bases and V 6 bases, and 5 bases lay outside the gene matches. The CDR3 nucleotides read TGTGCCAGCAGCGAGGGACTAGCGGGGTACTACGAGCAGTACTTC. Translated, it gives CASSEGLAGYYEQYF.

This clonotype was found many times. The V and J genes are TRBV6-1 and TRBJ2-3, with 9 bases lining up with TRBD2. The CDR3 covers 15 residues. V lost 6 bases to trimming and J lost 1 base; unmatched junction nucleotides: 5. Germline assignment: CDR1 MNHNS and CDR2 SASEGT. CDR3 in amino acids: CASRVSGGGTDTQYF. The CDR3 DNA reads TGTGCCAGCAGAGTTAGCGGGGGAGGCACAGATACGCAGTATTTT.

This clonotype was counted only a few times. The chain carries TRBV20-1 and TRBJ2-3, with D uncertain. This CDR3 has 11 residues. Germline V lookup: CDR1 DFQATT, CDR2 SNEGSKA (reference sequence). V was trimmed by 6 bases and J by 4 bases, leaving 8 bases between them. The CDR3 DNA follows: TGCAGTGCAGCTCTAGCAGATACGCAGTATTTT. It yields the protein CSAALADTQYF.

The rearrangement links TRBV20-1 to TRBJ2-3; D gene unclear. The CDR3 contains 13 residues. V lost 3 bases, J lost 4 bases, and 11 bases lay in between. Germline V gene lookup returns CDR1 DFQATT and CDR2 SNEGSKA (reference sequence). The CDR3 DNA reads TGCAGTGCTAGGATCACCGGGCCAGATACGCAGTATTTT. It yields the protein CSARITGPDTQYF.

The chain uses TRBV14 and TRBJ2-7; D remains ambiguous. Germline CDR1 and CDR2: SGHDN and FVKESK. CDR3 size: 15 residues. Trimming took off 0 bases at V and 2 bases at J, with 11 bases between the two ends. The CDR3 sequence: CASSQDTIKPYEQYF. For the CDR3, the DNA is TGTGCCAGCAGCCAAGATACCATTAAGCCCTACGAGCAGTACTTC.

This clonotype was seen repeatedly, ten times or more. This CDR3 is CASSQDRGDGYTF. CDR3 DNA: TGTGCCAGCAGCCAAGATAGGGGTGATGGCTACACCTTC. The chain recombines TRBV4-2 with TRBJ1-2, with D tentatively TRBD1 (5 bases). V dropped 0 bases and J dropped 6 bases, with 8 bases sitting between them. The CDR3 is 13 residues long. Germline V gene sequence: CDR1 LGHNA, CDR2 YNFKEQ.

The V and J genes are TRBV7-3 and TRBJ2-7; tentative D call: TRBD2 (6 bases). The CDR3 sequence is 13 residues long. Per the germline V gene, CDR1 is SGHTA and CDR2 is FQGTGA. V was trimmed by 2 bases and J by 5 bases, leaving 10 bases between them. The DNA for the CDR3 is TGTGCCAGCAGCTTACAGGGCGGGGACGAGCAGTACTTC. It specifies CASSLQGGDEQYF. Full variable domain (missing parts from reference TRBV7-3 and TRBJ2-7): GAGVSQTPSNKVTEKGKYVELRCDPISGHTALYWYRQSLGQGPEFLIYFQGTGAADDSGLPNDRFFAVRPEGSVSTLKIQRTERGDSAVYLCASSLQGGDEQYFGPGTRLTVT.

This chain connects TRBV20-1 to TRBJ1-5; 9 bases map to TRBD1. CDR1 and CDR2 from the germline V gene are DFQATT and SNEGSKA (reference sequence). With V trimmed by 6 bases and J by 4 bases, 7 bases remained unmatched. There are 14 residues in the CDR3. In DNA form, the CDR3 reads TGCAGTGCGAAACAGGGGGCTCCAAATCAGCCCCAGCATTTT. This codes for CSAKQGAPNQPQHF.

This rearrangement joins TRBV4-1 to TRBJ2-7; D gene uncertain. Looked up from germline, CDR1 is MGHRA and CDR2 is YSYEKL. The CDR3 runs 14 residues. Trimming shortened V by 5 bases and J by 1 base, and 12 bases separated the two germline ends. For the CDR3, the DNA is TGCGCCAGCAGCTGGCCCGAGTCGTCCTACGAGCAGTACTTC. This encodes CASSWPESSYEQYF.

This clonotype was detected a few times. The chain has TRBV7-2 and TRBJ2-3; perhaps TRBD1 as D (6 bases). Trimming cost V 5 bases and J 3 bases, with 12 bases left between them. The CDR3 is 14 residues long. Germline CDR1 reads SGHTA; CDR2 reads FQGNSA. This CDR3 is CASSKTTGTDTQYF. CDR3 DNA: TGTGCCAGCAGCAAAACCACAGGGACAGATACGCAGTATTTT.

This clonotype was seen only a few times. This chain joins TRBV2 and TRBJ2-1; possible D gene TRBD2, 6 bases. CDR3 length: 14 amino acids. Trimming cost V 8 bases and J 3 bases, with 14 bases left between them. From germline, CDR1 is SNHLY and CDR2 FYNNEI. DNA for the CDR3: TGTGCCAGCCTTAGCGGAAGCTTCTACAATGAGCAGTTCTTC. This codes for CASLSGSFYNEQFF.

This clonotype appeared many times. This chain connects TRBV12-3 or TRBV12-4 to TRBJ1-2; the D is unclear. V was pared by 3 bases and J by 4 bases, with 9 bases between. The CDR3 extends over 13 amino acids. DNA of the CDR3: TGTGCCAGCAGTTTCCTGGGGAGCTATGGCTACACCTTC. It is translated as CASSFLGSYGYTF.

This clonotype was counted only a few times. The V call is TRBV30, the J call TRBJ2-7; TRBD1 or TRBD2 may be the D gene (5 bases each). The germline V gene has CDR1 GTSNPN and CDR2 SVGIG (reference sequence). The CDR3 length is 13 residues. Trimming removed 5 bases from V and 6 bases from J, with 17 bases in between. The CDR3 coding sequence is TGTGCCTGGGTCGGAGCGGACATTACCGAGCAGTACTTC. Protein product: CAWVGADITEQYF.

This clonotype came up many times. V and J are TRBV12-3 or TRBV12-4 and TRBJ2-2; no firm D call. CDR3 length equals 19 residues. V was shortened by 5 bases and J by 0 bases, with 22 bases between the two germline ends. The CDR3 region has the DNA TGTGCCAGCAGTCCGGCCCTCCCTACGACTTTTACGAACACCGGGGAGCTGTTTTTT. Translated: CASSPALPTTFTNTGELFF.

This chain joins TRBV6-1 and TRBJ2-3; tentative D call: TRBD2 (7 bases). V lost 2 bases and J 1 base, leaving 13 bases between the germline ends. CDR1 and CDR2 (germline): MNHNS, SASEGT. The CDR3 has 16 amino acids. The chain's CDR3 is CASSERGGGGTDTQYF. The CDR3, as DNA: TGTGCCAGCAGTGAAAGGGGGGGAGGGGGCACAGATACGCAGTATTTT.

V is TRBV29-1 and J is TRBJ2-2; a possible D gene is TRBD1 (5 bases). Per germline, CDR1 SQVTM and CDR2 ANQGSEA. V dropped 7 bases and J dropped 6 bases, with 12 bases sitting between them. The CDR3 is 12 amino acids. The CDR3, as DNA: TGCAGCGCCAGGGATTTTGCCGGGGAGCTGTTTTTT. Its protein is CSARDFAGELFF.

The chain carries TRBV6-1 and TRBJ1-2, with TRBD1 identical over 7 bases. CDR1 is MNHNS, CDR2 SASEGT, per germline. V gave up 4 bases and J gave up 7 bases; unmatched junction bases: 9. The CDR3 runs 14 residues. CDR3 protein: CASSASIGTAGYTF. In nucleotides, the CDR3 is TGTGCCAGCAGTGCTTCTATCGGGACAGCTGGCTACACCTTC.

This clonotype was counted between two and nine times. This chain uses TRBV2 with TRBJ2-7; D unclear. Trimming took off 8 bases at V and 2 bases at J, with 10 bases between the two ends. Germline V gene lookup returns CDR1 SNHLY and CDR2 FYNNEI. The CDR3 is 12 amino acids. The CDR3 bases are TGTGCCAGCCAGGCGGTTGCCTACGAGCAGTACTTC. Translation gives CASQAVAYEQYF.

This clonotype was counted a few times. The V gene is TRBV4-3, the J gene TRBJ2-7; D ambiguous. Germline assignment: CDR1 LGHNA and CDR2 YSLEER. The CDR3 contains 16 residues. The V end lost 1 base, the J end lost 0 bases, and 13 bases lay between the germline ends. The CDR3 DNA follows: TGCGCCAGCAGCCAAGGAAAAGCCAAGTTCTCCTACGAGCAGTACTTC. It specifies CASSQGKAKFSYEQYF.

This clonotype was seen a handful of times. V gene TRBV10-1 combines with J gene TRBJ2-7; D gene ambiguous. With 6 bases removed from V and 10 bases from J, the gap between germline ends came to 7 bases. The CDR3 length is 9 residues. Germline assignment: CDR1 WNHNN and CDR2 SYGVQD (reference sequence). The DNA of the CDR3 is TGCGCCAGCAGGCACGGCCAGTACTTC. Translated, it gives CASRHGQYF.

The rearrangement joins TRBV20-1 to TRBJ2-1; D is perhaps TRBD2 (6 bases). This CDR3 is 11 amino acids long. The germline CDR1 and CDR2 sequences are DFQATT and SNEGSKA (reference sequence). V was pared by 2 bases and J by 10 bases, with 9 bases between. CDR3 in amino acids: CSARMGREQFF. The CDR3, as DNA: TGCAGTGCTAGAATGGGGAGGGAGCAGTTCTTC.